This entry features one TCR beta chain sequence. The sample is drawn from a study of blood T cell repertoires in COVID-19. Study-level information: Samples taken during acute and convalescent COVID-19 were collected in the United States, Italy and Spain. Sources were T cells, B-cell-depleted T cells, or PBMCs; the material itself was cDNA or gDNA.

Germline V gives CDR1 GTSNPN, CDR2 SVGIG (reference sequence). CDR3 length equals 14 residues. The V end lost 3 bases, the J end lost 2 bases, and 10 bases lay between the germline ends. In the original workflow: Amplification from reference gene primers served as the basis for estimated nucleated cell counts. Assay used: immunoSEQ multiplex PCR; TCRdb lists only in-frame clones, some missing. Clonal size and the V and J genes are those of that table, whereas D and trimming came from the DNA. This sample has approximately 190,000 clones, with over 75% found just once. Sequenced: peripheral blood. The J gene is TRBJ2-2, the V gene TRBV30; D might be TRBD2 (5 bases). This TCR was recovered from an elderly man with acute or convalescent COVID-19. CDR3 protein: CAWSPGRNTGELFF. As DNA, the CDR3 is TGTGCCTGGAGCCCGGGAAGAAACACCGGGGAGCTGTTTTTT.